The next 6 T cell receptor beta chains were all read from a single sample in a study of blood T cell repertoires in COVID-19. The data were produced by immunoSEQ multiplex PCR, yet TCRdb's version contains in-frame clones alone and is incomplete. Of under 95,000 clones in the sample, 75% to 85% were seen once. Sequenced material: peripheral blood. The receptor set was obtained from a woman of 80 years or more with acute or convalescent COVID-19.

The rearrangement links TRBV10-3 to TRBJ1-2; 9 nucleotides align to TRBD1. The CDR3 runs 13 residues. The V and J ends lost 10 bases and 6 bases, in that order; junction bases with no gene match: 9. Looked up from germline, CDR1 is ENHRY and CDR2 is SYGVKD. This CDR3 reads CATGDRDVDGYTF. CDR3 DNA: TGTGCCACAGGGGACAGGGATGTGGATGGCTACACCTTC.

This clone came up a few times. In DNA form, the CDR3 reads TGTGCCAGCAGCCCCAGCAGGGGTGGTTCACCCCTCCACTTT. This codes for CASSPSRGGSPLHF. The V and J genes are TRBV3-1 (or the pseudogene TRBV3-2) and TRBJ1-6; tentative D call: TRBD1 (6 bases). Germline CDR1 LGHDT, CDR2 YNNKEL (reference sequence). Trimming left V 4 bases short and J 9 bases short, with 13 bases between. This CDR3 has 14 residues.

The gene calls are TRBV2 and TRBJ1-2; 7 bases line up with TRBD1. The length of the CDR3 is 12 residues. Germline values: CDR1 SNHLY, CDR2 FYNNEI. V was pared by 4 bases and J by 6 bases, with 2 bases of the junction left unmatched. The CDR3 here is CASSVTGDGYTF. CDR3 in DNA: TGTGCCAGCAGTGTTACAGGGGATGGCTACACCTTC.

This chain uses TRBV11-1 with TRBJ2-1; 8 bases are shared with TRBD2. The V and J ends lost 5 bases and 6 bases, in that order; junction bases with no gene match: 3. Germline V gene data show CDR1 as SGHAT and CDR2 as FQDESV (reference sequence). This CDR3 contains 13 residues. The CDR3 region is CASSELAGNEQFF. CDR3 in DNA: TGTGCCAGCAGCGAGCTAGCGGGCAATGAGCAGTTCTTC. The variable domain in full, with the rest retrieved from reference TRBV11-1 and TRBJ2-1, is EAEVAQSPRYKITEKSQAVAFWCDPISGHATLYWYRQILGQGPELLVQFQDESVVDDSQLPKDRFSAERLKGVDSTLKIQPAELGDSAMYLCASSELAGNEQFFGPGTRLTVL.

This clone was detected a few times. This chain connects TRBV20-1 to TRBJ2-3; D is unresolved. The length of the CDR3 is 10 residues. Germline CDR1 reads DFQATT; CDR2 reads SNEGSKA (reference sequence). With 6 bases removed from V and 6 bases from J, the gap between germline ends came to 7 bases. The CDR3 loop is CSAFVDTQYF. Written as DNA, the CDR3 is TGCAGTGCCTTTGTGGATACGCAGTATTTT.

CDR3 DNA: TGCGCCAGCAGCCAAGATCCCAGCGGGGACTACGAGCAGTACTTC. Translated, it gives CASSQDPSGDYEQYF. The chain combines TRBV4-3 with TRBJ2-7, with TRBD2 matching 7 bases. The V segment lost 0 bases and the J segment 3 bases; nucleotides outside the gene matches: 5. The CDR3 is 15 amino acids. Germline CDR1 LGHNA, CDR2 YSLEER.